This TCR beta chain was recorded in a study of Ad26.COV2.S vaccination and SARS-CoV-2 variants. On the study more broadly: The study gave Ad26.COV2.S intramuscularly, once or twice 56 days apart.

Data came from immunoSEQ multiplex PCR; TCRdb stores just in-frame clones and leaves some out. The table includes about 480,000 clones, about 83% detected once. Sample treatment: roughly 20 received Ad26.COV2.S at low or high dose, single or two shots; about five received placebo; per-sample allocation not given. Material that was analyzed had been drawn on day 63 after the first vaccine or placebo injection. In Boston, an adult donor aged 18-55 years took part. Of note for this clone: Antigen: not known.

Findings of the study overall: Compared with placebo recipients, vaccine recipients had higher spike-specific TCR breadth.

CDR1 is GTSNPN, CDR2 SVGIG, per germline (reference sequence). Deletions cut 1 base from V and 2 bases from J, with 15 bases between. The CDR3 is made up of 15 amino acids. The clonotype comes from a person aged 18-65 years who received the Ad26.COV2.S COVID-19 vaccine or a placebo. This rearrangement joins TRBV30 to TRBJ2-7, with D maybe TRBD1 (6 bases). Sequenced material: peripheral blood, taken in a trial of Ad26.COV2.S vaccine versus placebo. In nucleotides, the CDR3 is TGTGCCTGGAGTGGTGAGGCGGCAGGGGCCTACGAGCAGTACTTC. Protein sequence: CAWSGEAAGAYEQYF.